A single sample is the source of the 10 T cell receptor beta chains below, sequenced in a study of T cell repertoires in cytomegalovirus infection. TCRdb re-called the reads with MiXCR, one entry per CDR3 protein. Of about 180,000 distinct CDR3 sequences in the sample, 17% were seen once. What was sequenced was CD8+ T cells from PBMCs. Source of these receptors: a human donor in good health (CMV status not recorded). Some clones in this sample may be carry-over from other donors' samples.

The table lists this clonotype with a few counts. This rearrangement joins TRBV6-4 to TRBJ2-3; no clear D gene. Germline CDR1 reads MRHNA; CDR2 reads SNTAGT. V lost 2 bases and J 2 bases, leaving 5 bases between the germline ends. The CDR3 is 13 residues long. Here the CDR3 reads CASSDGSTDTQYF. The CDR3 coding sequence is TGTGCCAGCAGTGACGGATCCACAGATACGCAGTATTTT.

This chain links TRBV7-2 with TRBJ2-3, with 8 nucleotides matching TRBD1. Looked up from germline, CDR1 is SGHTA and CDR2 is FQGNSA. V was pared by 0 bases and J by 2 bases, with 10 bases of the junction left unmatched. This CDR3 contains 18 residues. The CDR3 bases are TGTGCCAGCAGCTTAGCCCCGGGACAGGAGAGGGTCACAGATACGCAGTATTTT. Protein sequence: CASSLAPGQERVTDTQYF.

This chain connects TRBV12-3 or TRBV12-4 to TRBJ1-2; 8 nucleotides align to TRBD1. V lost 6 bases and J lost 3; bases outside the gene matches: 6. The CDR3 is made up of 14 amino acids. The CDR3 spells CASRPRGPDYGYTF. As DNA, the CDR3 is TGTGCCAGCAGACCCAGGGGGCCAGACTATGGCTACACCTTC.

The table lists this clonotype with a few counts. V is TRBV7-2 and J is TRBJ1-3, with D tentatively TRBD1 (6 bases). This CDR3 contains 17 residues. The V and J ends lost 5 bases and 0 bases respectively, with 17 bases between them. Germline lookup yields CDR1 SGHTA and CDR2 FQGNSA. In DNA, the CDR3 is TGTGCCAGCAGCCTTCCTCCTGGACAGTCCTCTGGAAACACCATATATTTT. Encoded protein: CASSLPPGQSSGNTIYF.

This clonotype was recorded a few times. The chain couples TRBV30 to TRBJ1-1, with D uncertain. The germline V gene has CDR1 GTSNPN and CDR2 SVGIG (reference sequence). V was pared by 0 bases and J by 3 bases, with 11 bases between. CDR3 length: 14 amino acids. CDR3 DNA: TGTGCCTGGAGTGTACTTTTCGGGGACACTGAAGCTTTCTTT. Translated: CAWSVLFGDTEAFF.

This clonotype was seen a few times. The rearrangement links TRBV7-9 to TRBJ1-1; possibly TRBD1 for D (6 bases). With 6 bases removed from V and 5 bases from J, the gap between germline ends came to 10 bases. Germline V CDR1 and CDR2: SEHNR, FQNEAQ (reference sequence). The length of the CDR3 is 12 residues. The CDR3 sequence is CASREGGTEAFF. For the CDR3, the DNA is TGTGCCAGCAGGGAGGGGGGGACTGAAGCTTTCTTT. Drawing the rest from reference TRBV7-9 and TRBJ1-1, the complete variable domain is DTGVSQNPRHKITKRGQNVTFRCDPISEHNRLYWYRQTLGQGPEFLTYFQNEAQLEKSRLLSDRFSAERPKGSFSTLEIQRTEQGDSAMYLCASREGGTEAFFGQGTRLTVV.

The CDR3 DNA follows: TGTGCCAGCAGTTACCAGGGCATGAACACTGAAGCTTTCTTT. Its protein is CASSYQGMNTEAFF. J is TRBJ1-1 and V is TRBV6-2 or TRBV6-3; D is perhaps TRBD1 (5 bases). Between the trimmed V and J ends, which lost 2 bases and 0 bases, there was a span of 7 bases. This CDR3 contains 14 residues. Germline V gene sequence: CDR1 MNHEY, CDR2 SVGEGT.

This clonotype turned up a few times. This chain links TRBV6-2 or TRBV6-3 with TRBJ2-5; D not certain. Germline V gene lookup returns CDR1 MNHEY and CDR2 SVGEGT. V lost 6 bases and J 4 bases, leaving 21 bases between the germline ends. CDR3 size: 16 residues. This chain's CDR3 is CASRTVFDNLGETQYF. The CDR3 DNA reads as TGTGCCAGCAGAACAGTTTTTGACAATCTCGGAGAGACCCAGTACTTC.

The chain has TRBV5-6 and TRBJ2-6, with D unclear. Germline CDR1 is SGHDT and CDR2 is YYEEEE. This CDR3 has 17 amino acids. V gave up 3 bases and J gave up 0 bases, with 13 bases separating them. CDR3 in amino acids: CASSSIDGFSGANVLTF. The CDR3 DNA is TGTGCCAGCAGCTCGATTGACGGATTCTCTGGGGCCAACGTCCTGACTTTC.

The sample holds a few counts of this clonotype. The chain has TRBV5-1 and TRBJ2-3; the D is unclear. The CDR3 totals 14 residues. Trimming stripped 0 bases from V and 4 bases from J, with 9 bases between. In germline, CDR1 is SGHRS, CDR2 YFSETQ. The CDR3 loop is CASSLDLSADTQYF. CDR3 nucleotides: TGCGCCAGCAGCTTGGACCTTTCTGCAGATACGCAGTATTTT.